The 30 T cell receptor beta chains reported below all come from one sample, sequenced in a study of T cells expressing NK-cell markers (dated by TCRdb to about 2020). The library was obtained by 5' RACE. TCRdb records Illumina HiSeq 2000 as the sequencer. TCRdb reprocessed the reads and provides one entry for every CDR3 protein sequence; no DNA is given. This sample's table has entries for roughly 430,000 distinct CDR3 sequences. The ten largest account for 7.3% of the sample. The sequenced material came from blood T cells: a sorted CD56 or NKG2C T cell subset, CD4+ or CD8+ T cells, or bulk PBMC T cells (not recorded which). The receptors shown here come from a woman between 18 and 70 years old in good health.

V usage is TRBV18 and J usage is TRBJ1-4; TCRdb returns TRBD1, unconfirmable since there is no DNA. In germline, CDR1 is KGHSH, CDR2 LQKENI. The CDR3 has 16 amino acids. This chain's CDR3 is CASSQNSGTGSEKLFF.

This chain uses TRBV9 with TRBJ2-7; TCRdb's D call, TRBD2, is unchecked because there is no DNA. This CDR3 is 16 amino acids long. CDR1 SGDLS and CDR2 YYNGEE come from the germline V gene. Here the CDR3 reads CASSVVAGTSAREQYF.

The J gene is TRBJ2-7, the V gene TRBV4-2; the TCRdb D gene call, TRBD1, has no DNA to confirm it. CDR3 length: 15 residues. Germline assignment: CDR1 LGHNA and CDR2 YNFKEQ. The CDR3: CASSQGGRSSYEQYF.

This CDR3 reads CASSSPGQGRETQYF. The chain links TRBV28 to TRBJ2-5; TCRdb calls TRBD1, which cannot be checked without DNA. CDR1 MDHEN and CDR2 SYDVKM come from the germline V gene. The CDR3 is made up of 15 amino acids.

This chain connects TRBV7-2 to TRBJ2-6; TCRdb's D call of TRBD1 is untestable without DNA. The length of the CDR3 is 17 residues. Germline V gives CDR1 SGHTA, CDR2 FQGNSA. The CDR3 protein is CASSARDRGHGANVLTF. Together with reference TRBV7-2 and TRBJ2-6, the CDR3 gives the full variable domain: GAGVSQSPSNKVTEKGKDVELRCDPISGHTALYWYRQSLGQGLEFLIYFQGNSAPDKSGLPSDRFSAERTGGSVSTLTIQRTQQEDSAVYLCASSARDRGHGANVLTFGAGSRLTVL.

The chain carries TRBV20-1 and TRBJ2-1. Germline-derived CDR1 and CDR2 are DFQATT and SNEGSKA (reference sequence). The CDR3 totals 11 residues. CDR3: CSAGSNNEQFF.

V gene TRBV9 combines with J gene TRBJ1-5. The CDR3 is 11 residues long. Germline CDR1 SGDLS, CDR2 YYNGEE. This chain's CDR3 is CASSARNGRHF.

This chain links TRBV20-1 with TRBJ2-6; TCRdb proposes TRBD1, but this gene call is untestable without DNA. In germline, CDR1 is DFQATT, CDR2 SNEGSKA (reference sequence). The CDR3 contains 17 residues. CDR3: CSARGAGQLAGANVLTF.

The J gene is TRBJ2-5, the V gene TRBV7-2; absent DNA, TCRdb's TRBD2 call cannot be checked. The CDR3 is 13 residues long. Germline V lookup: CDR1 SGHTA, CDR2 FQGNSA. CDR3 residues: CASRVSGQETQYF.

This chain joins TRBV29-1 and TRBJ1-1. CDR3 length equals 12 residues. Germline-derived CDR1 and CDR2 are SQVTM and ANQGSEA. The CDR3 sequence: CSVDMRNTEAFF. Drawing the rest from reference TRBV29-1 and TRBJ1-1, the complete variable domain is SAVISQKPSRDICQRGTSLTIQCQVDSQVTMMFWYRQQPGQSLTLIATANQGSEATYESGFVIDKFPISRPNLTFSTLTVSNMSPEDSSIYLCSVDMRNTEAFFGQGTRLTVV.

This chain joins TRBV21-1 and TRBJ2-6; TCRdb lists TRBD1, though no DNA is available to test this call. TRBV21-1 is labeled a pseudogene. The CDR3 covers 13 residues. The CDR3 spells CASWGAWANVLTF.

The gene calls are TRBV20-1 and TRBJ2-2; the D call of TRBD2 rests on TCRdb alone, since no DNA is present to check it. The germline CDR1 and CDR2 sequences are DFQATT and SNEGSKA (reference sequence). The CDR3 consists of 14 residues. CDR3 protein: CSAREGGSTGELFF.

The chain employs TRBV5-1 and TRBJ2-3. Germline assignment: CDR1 SGHRS and CDR2 YFSETQ. The CDR3 spans 16 residues. This CDR3 reads CASSTGRYASTDTQYF.

The gene calls are TRBV9 and TRBJ1-6. CDR1 is SGDLS, CDR2 YYNGEE, per germline. There are 12 residues in the CDR3. The CDR3 here is CASSALYSPLHF.

CDR3 loop: CASSSRPDFDIQYF. The chain couples TRBV7-9 to TRBJ2-4; absent DNA, TCRdb's TRBD1 call cannot be checked. In germline, CDR1 is SEHNR, CDR2 FQNEAQ (reference sequence). This CDR3 contains 14 residues.

The genes are TRBV6-4 and TRBJ1-1. Germline CDR1 and CDR2: MRHNA and SNTAGT. CDR3 length: 14 residues. The chain's CDR3 is CASRGQATNTEAFF.

The chain joins TRBV12-3 or TRBV12-4 to TRBJ2-2. The CDR3 runs 14 residues. The chain's CDR3 is CASSLRVVTGELFF.

The rearrangement joins TRBV12-3 or TRBV12-4 to TRBJ1-2; the TCRdb D gene call, TRBD1, has no DNA to confirm it. The CDR3 extends over 13 amino acids. The chain's CDR3 is CASSPGRVYGYTF.

The chain joins TRBV11-2 to TRBJ2-7; the TCRdb D gene call, TRBD2, has no DNA to confirm it. The germline gives CDR1 SGHAT, CDR2 FQNNGV. The CDR3 totals 15 residues. The CDR3 sequence: CASSSRLVGPYEQYF.

CDR3 sequence reads: CASSSRGIGYEQYF. V and J are TRBV12-3 or TRBV12-4 and TRBJ2-7; TCRdb's D call, TRBD1, is unchecked because there is no DNA. There are 14 residues in the CDR3.

This chain joins TRBV11-3 and TRBJ2-1. The CDR3 extends over 16 amino acids. In germline, CDR1 is SGHNT, CDR2 YENEEA. The chain's CDR3 is CASSLGSGDSYNEQFF.

The gene calls are TRBV12-3 or TRBV12-4 and TRBJ2-1; TCRdb gives TRBD1 as the D gene, but with no DNA this cannot be confirmed. There are 13 residues in the CDR3. The CDR3 sequence is CASSSTPAPEQFF.

V gene TRBV7-2 combines with J gene TRBJ1-2; without DNA, the TCRdb call of TRBD1 cannot be checked. The germline gives CDR1 SGHTA, CDR2 FQGNSA. This CDR3 has 14 residues. The chain's CDR3 is CASSFGDRNYGYTF.

This chain links TRBV29-1 with TRBJ1-2; TCRdb lists TRBD1, though no DNA is available to test this call. CDR1 is SQVTM, CDR2 ANQGSEA, per germline. This CDR3 contains 13 residues. The CDR3 loop is CSVEEGGIRGYTF.

The chain combines TRBV2 with TRBJ1-2; absent DNA, TCRdb's TRBD1 call cannot be checked. This CDR3 has 16 amino acids. CDR1 is SNHLY, CDR2 FYNNEI, per germline. The CDR3: CASSRTGELKSGGYTF.

The V gene is TRBV6-1, the J gene TRBJ2-2. CDR3 length equals 15 residues. Germline CDR1 is MNHNS and CDR2 is SASEGT. The CDR3 sequence: CASRKAGDNTGELFF.

J is TRBJ2-1 and V is TRBV5-1; the TCRdb call, TRBD2, lacks DNA for checking. Germline values: CDR1 SGHRS, CDR2 YFSETQ. This CDR3 has 15 residues. CDR3: CASSLGGRAGNEQFF.

This chain links TRBV12-3 or TRBV12-4 with TRBJ2-1; TCRdb's D gene call, TRBD1, goes unchecked for lack of DNA. This CDR3 is built from 16 residues. The CDR3 loop is CASSYNRDRGNNEQFF.

Here the CDR3 reads CASSLLGFDQPQHF. The chain uses TRBV7-2 and TRBJ1-5. This CDR3 spans 14 amino acids. From germline, CDR1 is SGHTA and CDR2 FQGNSA.

V gene TRBV5-1 combines with J gene TRBJ2-7; TCRdb's D call, TRBD1, is unchecked because there is no DNA. CDR3 length: 15 residues. CDR1 SGHRS and CDR2 YFSETQ come from the germline V gene. The CDR3 region is CASSPWTSNSYEQYF. The full variable domain, rest sourced from reference TRBV5-1 and TRBJ2-7, is KAGVTQTPRYLIKTRGQQVTLSCSPISGHRSVSWYQQTPGQGLQFLFEYFSETQRNKGNFPGRFSGRQFSNSRSEMNVSTLELGDSALYLCASSPWTSNSYEQYFGPGTRLTVT.